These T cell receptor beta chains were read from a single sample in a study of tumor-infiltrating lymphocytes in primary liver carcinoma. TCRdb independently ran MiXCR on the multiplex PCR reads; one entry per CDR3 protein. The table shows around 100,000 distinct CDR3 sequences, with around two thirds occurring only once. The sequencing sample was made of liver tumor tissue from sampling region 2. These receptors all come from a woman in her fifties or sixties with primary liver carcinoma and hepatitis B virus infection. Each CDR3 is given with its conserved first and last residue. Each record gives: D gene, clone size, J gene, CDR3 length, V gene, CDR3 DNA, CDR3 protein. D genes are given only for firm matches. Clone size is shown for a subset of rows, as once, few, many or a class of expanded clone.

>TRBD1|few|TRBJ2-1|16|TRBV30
TGTGCCTGGAGTGTACAAACAGGGGGCGCCTACAATGAGCAGTTCTTC
CAWSVQTGGAYNEQFF
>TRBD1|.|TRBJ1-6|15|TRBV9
TGTGCCAGCAGCCCCAGGGGGCAAAATAATTCACCCCTCCACTTT
CASSPRGQNNSPLHF
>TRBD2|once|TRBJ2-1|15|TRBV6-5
TGTGCCGGCAGTTACGGACTAGCGATGTGCAATGAGCAGTTCTTC
CAGSYGLAMCNEQFF
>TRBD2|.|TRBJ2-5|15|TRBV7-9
TGTGCCAGCAGCCCAGCGGGAGGGCGAAAAGAGGCCCGGTACTTC
CASSPAGGRKEARYF
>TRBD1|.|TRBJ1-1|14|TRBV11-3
TGTGCCATCAGCTCAGGGGGCTCGGACATTGAAGCTTTCTTT
CAISSGGSDIEAFF
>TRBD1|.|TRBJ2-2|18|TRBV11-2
TGTGCCAGCAGCTCCGTCACTAACAGGGGGACGAACACCGGGGAGCTGTTTTTT
CASSSVTNRGTNTGELFF
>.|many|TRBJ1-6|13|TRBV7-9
TGTGCCAGCAGTCGGACTGATAATTCACCCCTCCACTTT
CASSRTDNSPLHF
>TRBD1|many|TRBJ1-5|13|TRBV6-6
TGTGCCAGCAGCCAGGACAGGGTTCAGCCCCAGCATTTT
CASSQDRVQPQHF
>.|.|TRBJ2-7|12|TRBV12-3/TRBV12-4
TGTGCCAGCAGCCCGGGGACCTACGAGGAGTACTTC
CASSPGTYEEYF
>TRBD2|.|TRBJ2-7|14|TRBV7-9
TGTGCCAGCAGCGGTAGCGGGAGGGCCCCTAAGCAGTACTTC
CASSGSGRAPKQYF
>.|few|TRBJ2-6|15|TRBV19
TGTGCCAGTGTACCGACGGCGCAAGGGGCCAACGTCCTGACTTTC
CASVPTAQGANVLTF
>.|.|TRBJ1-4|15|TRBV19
TGTGCCAGTAGCCCGGGAGGGGAAGGGCGTGAAAAACTGTTTTTT
CASSPGGEGREKLFF
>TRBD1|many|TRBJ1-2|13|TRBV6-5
TGTGCCAGCAGACCGGACAGGGGGCTTGGCTACACCTTC
CASRPDRGLGYTF
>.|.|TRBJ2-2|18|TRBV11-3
TGTGCCAGCAGCTTAGATGTCCGGATAGACAGGAACACGGGGGAGCTGTTTTTT
CASSLDVRIDRNTGELFF
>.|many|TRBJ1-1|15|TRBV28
TGTGCCAGCAGTTTTAGATCGGGGGTTCGGCCTGAAGCTTTCTTT
CASSFRSGVRPEAFF
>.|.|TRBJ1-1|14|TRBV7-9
TGTGCCAGCAGCTTCGGGTGTTTGGGTACTGAAGCTTTCTTT
CASSFGCLGTEAFF
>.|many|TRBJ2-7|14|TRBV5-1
TGCGCCAGCAGCTTGGCCCCGGTAGCAAACGAGCAGTACTTC
CASSLAPVANEQYF
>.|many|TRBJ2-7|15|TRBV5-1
TGCGCCAGCAGCAAGGACCGCGACGTGTCCTACGAGCAGTACTTC
CASSKDRDVSYEQYF
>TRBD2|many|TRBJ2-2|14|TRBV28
TGTGCCAGCGGCGGGACTATCAACACCGGGGAGCTGTTTTTT
CASGGTINTGELFF
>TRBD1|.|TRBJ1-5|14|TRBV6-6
TGTGGCAGCAGTTACCAGGGGGCGGGCCAGCCTCAGCATTTT
CGSSYQGAGQPQHF
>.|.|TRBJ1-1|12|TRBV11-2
TGTGCCAGCAGCTCTAAACATGCTGGAGCTCTCTTT
CASSSKHAGALF
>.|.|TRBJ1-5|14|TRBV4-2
TGTGCCAGCAGCCAAGTAGGCGGCACAGATACGCAGCATTTT
CASSQVGGTDTQHF
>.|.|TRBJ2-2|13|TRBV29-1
TGCGGCGCTACGGGGCACTCGGGCGGGGAGCTGTTTTTC
CGATGHSGGELFF
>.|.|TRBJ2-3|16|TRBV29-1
TGCAGCGTTGACAGGACCAGCGTAGAAAGGAGAGATACGCAGTATTTT
CSVDRTSVERRDTQYF
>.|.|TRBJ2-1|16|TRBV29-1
TGCAGCGGCGAAAACTTTGGGCAGGGAAGGGGCAATAAGCAGTTCTTC
CSGENFGQGRGNKQFF
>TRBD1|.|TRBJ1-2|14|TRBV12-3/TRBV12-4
TGTGCAAGCAGTCCTCTCCGGACAGGGCTTGGCCGCACCTTC
CASSPLRTGLGRTF
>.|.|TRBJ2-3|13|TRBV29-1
TGCAGCGTGATGCTGGGGAACAAAGATACGCAGTATTTT
CSVMLGNKDTQYF
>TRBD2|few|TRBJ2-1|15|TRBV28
TGTGCCAGCAGTCGACCGGGACTAGCGGGAAATGAGCAGTTCTTC
CASSRPGLAGNEQFF
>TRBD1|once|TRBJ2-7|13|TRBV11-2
TGTGTCGGCAGCTCAGGGGGCGGCTTCGAGAAGTACTTC
CVGSSGGGFEKYF
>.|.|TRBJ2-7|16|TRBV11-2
TGTGCCAGCAGTTACGGCGAGAGGACCTTGGGAAGCGAGCAGTACTTC
CASSYGERTLGSEQYF
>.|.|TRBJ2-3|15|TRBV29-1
TGCAGCGTTGAAGGGCAGGAGACGAGCACAGATGCGCAGTATTTT
CSVEGQETSTDAQYF
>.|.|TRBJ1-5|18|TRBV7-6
TGTGCCAGCAGCTTATCTCCCACTGTCAGGGGTAGCAAACAGCCCCAGCATTTT
CASSLSPTVRGSKQPQHF